This T cell receptor (beta chain) is drawn from a study of beta chain features in type 1 diabetes. Study results and limitations: HLA effects on TCRB rearrangement stayed unresolved here.

Trimming shortened V by 0 bases and J by 2 bases, and 8 bases separated the two germline ends. The CDR3 spans 15 residues. Germline V gene data show CDR1 as SGDLS and CDR2 as YYNGEE. Averaging roughly 100 mL, one heparinised blood draw was given by each donor. This clone was observed a few times. Antigen: not known. The sample carries other DNA sequences with the same CDR3. Isolated RNA was reverse transcribed in full, so expressed TCRB transcripts were sequenced. Reads from naive, central memory and regulatory T cell samples averaged around 3.7 million. Generated by immunoSEQ multiplex PCR, the TCRdb table keeps only in-frame clones and is missing some. In the table there are 250,000 to 400,000 clones, around 15% of which are singletons.

Sample: central memory CD4+ T cells from blood. The chain links TRBV9 to TRBJ2-2, with D uncertain. The TCR sequence derives from a man between 25 and 39 years old in good health. The CDR3 DNA reads as TGTGCCAGCAGCGTAGGCCAGCGTAACACCGGGGAGCTGTTTTTT. This codes for CASSVGQRNTGELFF.